This T cell receptor (beta chain) was captured in a study of blood T cell repertoires in COVID-19. Overall study: Donors in the United States, Italy and Spain gave samples during acute or convalescent COVID-19.

Germline-derived CDR1 and CDR2 are MNHEY and SMNVEV (reference sequence). The CDR3 runs 16 residues. Trimming removed 1 base from V and 2 bases from J, with 9 bases in between. The study drew participants aged about 18 to 89 years from approximately 25 US areas. Categorization into cohorts depended on clinical history that participants reported. Methods used by the authors: Estimates of nucleated cell counts were drawn from the amplification of reference gene primers. Data came from immunoSEQ multiplex PCR; TCRdb stores just in-frame clones and leaves some out. V and J calls plus clone size are reproduced from that table; the DNA served to infer D and trimming. The table shows fewer than 250,000 clones, with 70% to 90% occurring only once.

The sequencing input was PBMCs or T cells enriched from blood (not recorded which). The sequence came from a woman between 35 and 50 years old with acute COVID-19. V and J are TRBV27 and TRBJ2-6; D not certain. CDR3 sequence reads: CASSLFSVTGANVLTF. DNA for the CDR3: TGTGCCAGCAGTTTATTTTCGGTCACTGGGGCCAACGTCCTGACTTTC.